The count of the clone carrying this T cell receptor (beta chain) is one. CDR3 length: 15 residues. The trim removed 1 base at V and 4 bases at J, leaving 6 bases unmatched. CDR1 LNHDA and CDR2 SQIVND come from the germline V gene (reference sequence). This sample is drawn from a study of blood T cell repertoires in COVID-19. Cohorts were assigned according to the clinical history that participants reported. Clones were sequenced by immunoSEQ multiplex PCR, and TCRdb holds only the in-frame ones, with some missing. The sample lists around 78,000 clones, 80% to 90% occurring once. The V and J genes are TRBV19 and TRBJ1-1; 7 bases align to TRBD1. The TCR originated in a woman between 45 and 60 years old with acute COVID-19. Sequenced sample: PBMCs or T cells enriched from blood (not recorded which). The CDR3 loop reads CASSIAQTGATEAFF. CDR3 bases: TGTGCCAGTAGTATAGCTCAAACAGGGGCCACTGAAGCTTTCTTT.